What follows is one T cell receptor (beta chain) and its context. Its target is unknown. This entry comes from a study of T-cell memory formation after mild COVID-19. Overall study context: The TCR clusters were mostly specific to one donor. The study's findings and limits: Researchers report contracting CD4+ clones mostly in CM and EM, with CD8+ clones in EMRA.

CDR1 and CDR2 from the germline V gene are SGHRS and YFSETQ. Losses at the gene ends were 0 bases for V and 5 bases for J; bases not matched to a gene: 5. The CDR3 runs to 15 residues. Via MiXCR, TCRdb re-called the 5' RACE reads, giving one row per CDR3 protein. The table has about 84,000 distinct CDR3 sequences, approximately 14% seen once. The chain uses TRBV5-1 and TRBJ1-5; 7 positions agree with TRBD1. This sequence originates from an adult woman who had mild COVID-19 (a few samples of this study predate the infection). Cell type and time point are not known. Sequencing used PBMCs or a T cell subset sorted from them (not recorded which). CDR3 sequence: CASSLGQGLDQPQHF. The CDR3 DNA follows: TGCGCCAGCAGCTTGGGACAGGGATTGGATCAGCCCCAGCATTTT.